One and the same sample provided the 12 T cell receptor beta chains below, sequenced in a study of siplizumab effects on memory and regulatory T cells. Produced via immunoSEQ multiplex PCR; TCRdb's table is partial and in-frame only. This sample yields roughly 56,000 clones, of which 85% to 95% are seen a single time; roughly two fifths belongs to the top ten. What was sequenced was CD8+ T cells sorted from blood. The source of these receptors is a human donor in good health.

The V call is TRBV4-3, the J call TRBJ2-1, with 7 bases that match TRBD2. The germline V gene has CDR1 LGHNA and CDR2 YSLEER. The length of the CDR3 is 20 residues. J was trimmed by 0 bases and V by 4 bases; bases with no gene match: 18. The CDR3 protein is CASSPKGLADSLSSYNEQFF. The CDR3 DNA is TGCGCCAGCAGCCCCAAGGGGCTAGCGGATTCGTTGAGCTCCTACAATGAGCAGTTCTTC.

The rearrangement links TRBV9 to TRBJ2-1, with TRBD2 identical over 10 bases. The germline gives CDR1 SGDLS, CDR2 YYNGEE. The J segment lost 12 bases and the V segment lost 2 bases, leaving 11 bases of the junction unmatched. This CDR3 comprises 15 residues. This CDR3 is CASSVSSGSLSPQFF. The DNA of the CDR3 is TGTGCCAGCAGCGTGTCTAGCGGGAGTTTGTCTCCGCAGTTCTTC.

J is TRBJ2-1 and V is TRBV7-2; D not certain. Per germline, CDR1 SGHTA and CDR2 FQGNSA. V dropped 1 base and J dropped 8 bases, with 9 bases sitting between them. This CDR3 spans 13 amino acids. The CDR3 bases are TGTGCCAGCAGCTTAGATCATGGCGATGAGCAGTTCTTC. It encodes CASSLDHGDEQFF.

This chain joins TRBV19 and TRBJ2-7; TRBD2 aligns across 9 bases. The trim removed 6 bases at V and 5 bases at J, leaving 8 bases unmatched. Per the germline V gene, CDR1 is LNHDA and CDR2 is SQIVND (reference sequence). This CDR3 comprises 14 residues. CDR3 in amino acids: CASSGSGRIHEQYF. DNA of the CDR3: TGTGCCAGTAGCGGTAGCGGGAGAATACACGAGCAGTACTTC.

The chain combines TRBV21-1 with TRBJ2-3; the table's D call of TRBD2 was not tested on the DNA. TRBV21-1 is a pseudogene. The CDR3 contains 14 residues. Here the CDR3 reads CASSIGLHTDTQYF. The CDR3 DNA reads TGTGCCAGCAGCATAGGACTGCACACAGATACGCAGTATTTT.

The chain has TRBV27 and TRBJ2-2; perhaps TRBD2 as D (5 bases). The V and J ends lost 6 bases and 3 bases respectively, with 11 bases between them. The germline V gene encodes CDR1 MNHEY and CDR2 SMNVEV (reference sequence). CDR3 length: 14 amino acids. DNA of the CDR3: TGTGCCAGCAGGGTGGGAGTGTACACCGGGGAGCTGTTTTTT. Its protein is CASRVGVYTGELFF.

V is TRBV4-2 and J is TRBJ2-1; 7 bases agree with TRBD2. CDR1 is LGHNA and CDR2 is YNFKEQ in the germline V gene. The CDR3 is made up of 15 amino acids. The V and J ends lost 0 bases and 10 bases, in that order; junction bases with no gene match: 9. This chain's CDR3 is CASSQEGSGTGEQFF. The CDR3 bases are TGTGCCAGCAGCCAAGAAGGGAGCGGGACCGGGGAGCAGTTCTTC.

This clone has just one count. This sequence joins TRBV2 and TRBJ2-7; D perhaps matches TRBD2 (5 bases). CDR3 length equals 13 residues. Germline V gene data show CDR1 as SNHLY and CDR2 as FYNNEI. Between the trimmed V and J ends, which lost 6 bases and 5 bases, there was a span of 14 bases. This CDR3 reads CASRALEVHEQYF. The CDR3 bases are TGTGCCAGCAGGGCATTGGAGGTCCACGAGCAGTACTTC.

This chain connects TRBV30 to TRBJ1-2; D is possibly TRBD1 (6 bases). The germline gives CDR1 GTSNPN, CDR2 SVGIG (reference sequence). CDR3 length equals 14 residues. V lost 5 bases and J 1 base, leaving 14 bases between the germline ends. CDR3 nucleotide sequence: TGTGCCTGGGCGACAGGTGACATTAACTATGGCTACACCTTC. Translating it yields CAWATGDINYGYTF.

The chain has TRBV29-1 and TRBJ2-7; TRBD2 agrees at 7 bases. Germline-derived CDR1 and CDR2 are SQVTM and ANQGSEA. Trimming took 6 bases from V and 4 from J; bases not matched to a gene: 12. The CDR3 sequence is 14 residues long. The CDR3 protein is CSVAAGSIGYEQYF. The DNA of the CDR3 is TGCAGCGTGGCAGCGGGATCGATAGGATACGAGCAGTACTTC.

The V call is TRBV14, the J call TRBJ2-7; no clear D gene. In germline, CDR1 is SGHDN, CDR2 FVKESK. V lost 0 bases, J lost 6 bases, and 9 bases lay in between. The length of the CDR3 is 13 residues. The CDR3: CASSQEIAPEQYF. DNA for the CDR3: TGTGCCAGCAGCCAAGAAATCGCACCCGAGCAGTACTTC.

The CDR3 protein is CASSQEARNSYEQYF. CDR3 DNA sequence: TGCGCCAGCAGCCAAGAGGCACGGAACTCCTACGAGCAGTACTTC. The chain combines TRBV4-1 with TRBJ2-7; D remains ambiguous. Germline-derived CDR1 and CDR2 are MGHRA and YSYEKL. With 0 bases removed from V and 0 bases from J, the gap between germline ends came to 9 bases. The CDR3 totals 15 residues.